Sequencing of this T cell receptor beta chain was carried out in a study of Ad26.COV2.S vaccination and SARS-CoV-2 variants. The treatment is: approximately 18 received Ad26.COV2.S at low or high dose, single or two shots; 5 received placebo; per-sample allocation not given. Day 63 following the first vaccine or placebo injection was when the samples were taken. Adults aged 18-55 years in Boston included the donor. Notes on this clone: What it recognizes is unknown.

Some clones are missing from TCRdb's copy, which holds only in-frame ones; the method was immunoSEQ multiplex PCR. In the table there are 400,000 to 450,000 clones, 75% to 95% of which are singletons. This CDR3 comprises 13 residues. Germline values: CDR1 MNHEY, CDR2 SMNVEV (reference sequence). V lost 8 bases, J lost 1 base, and 11 bases lay in between. The study, taken as a whole, reports: Total T cell responses were possibly underestimated by TCR breadth and depth analyses.

The sequencing here drew on peripheral blood, taken in a trial of Ad26.COV2.S vaccine versus placebo. The gene calls are TRBV27 and TRBJ1-1; D gene uncertain. This sequence originates from a person between 18 and 59 years old who received the Ad26.COV2.S COVID-19 vaccine or a placebo. The chain's CDR3 is CASSLQSNTEAFF. As DNA, the CDR3 is TGTGCCAGCTCACTCCAATCGAACACTGAAGCTTTCTTT.